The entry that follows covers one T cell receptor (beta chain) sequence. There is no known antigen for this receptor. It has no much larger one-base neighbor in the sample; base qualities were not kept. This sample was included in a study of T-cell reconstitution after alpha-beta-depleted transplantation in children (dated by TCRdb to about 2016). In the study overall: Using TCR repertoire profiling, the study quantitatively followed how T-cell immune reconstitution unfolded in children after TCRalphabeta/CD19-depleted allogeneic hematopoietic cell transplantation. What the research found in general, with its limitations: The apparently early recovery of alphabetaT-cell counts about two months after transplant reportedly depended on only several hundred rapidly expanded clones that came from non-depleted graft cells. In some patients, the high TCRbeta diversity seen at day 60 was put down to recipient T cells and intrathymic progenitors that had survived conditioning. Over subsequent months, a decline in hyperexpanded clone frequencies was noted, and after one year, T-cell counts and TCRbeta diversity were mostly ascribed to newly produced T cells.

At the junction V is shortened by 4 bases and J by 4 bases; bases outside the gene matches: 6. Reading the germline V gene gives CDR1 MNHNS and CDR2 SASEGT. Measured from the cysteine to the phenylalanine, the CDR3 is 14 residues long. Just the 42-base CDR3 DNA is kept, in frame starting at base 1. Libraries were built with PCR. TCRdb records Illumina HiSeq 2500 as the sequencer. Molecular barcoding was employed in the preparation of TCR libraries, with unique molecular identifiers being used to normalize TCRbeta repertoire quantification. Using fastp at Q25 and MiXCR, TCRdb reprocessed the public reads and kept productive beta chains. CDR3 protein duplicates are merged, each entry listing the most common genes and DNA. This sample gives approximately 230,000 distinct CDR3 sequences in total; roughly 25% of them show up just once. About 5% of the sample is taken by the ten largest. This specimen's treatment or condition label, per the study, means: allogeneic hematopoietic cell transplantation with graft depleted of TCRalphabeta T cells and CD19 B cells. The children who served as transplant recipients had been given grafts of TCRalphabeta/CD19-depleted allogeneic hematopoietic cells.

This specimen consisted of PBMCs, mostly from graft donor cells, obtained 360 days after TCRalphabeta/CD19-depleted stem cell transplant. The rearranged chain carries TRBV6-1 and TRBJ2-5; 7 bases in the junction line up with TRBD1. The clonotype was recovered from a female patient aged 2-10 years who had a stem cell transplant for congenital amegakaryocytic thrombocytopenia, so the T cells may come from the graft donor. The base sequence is TGTGCCAGCAGTGGAGGGGGCAAGTTAGAGACCCAGTACTTC. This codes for CASSGGGKLETQYF.